Listed here are 22 T cell receptor beta chains from one sample, sequenced in a study of CD8 T cells in Susac syndrome. RNA was extracted with the RNeasy kit, and a quantity of roughly 0.5 to 1 ug was reverse transcribed using random hexamers. TCRdb re-analysed the immunoSEQ multiplex PCR reads in MiXCR, keeping a single row per CDR3 protein. The table has 150,000 to 200,000 distinct CDR3 sequences, about 95% seen once. The sequencing input was CD4+ T cells from PBMCs. The source is a human donor with Susac syndrome.

This clonotype was recorded only once. This chain joins TRBV20-1 and TRBJ2-1; 7 bases agree with TRBD1. Germline V gene lookup returns CDR1 DFQATT and CDR2 SNEGSKA (reference sequence). V dropped 6 bases and J dropped 9; count of bases not matched to a gene: 11. The CDR3 covers 13 residues. CDR3 DNA: TGCAGTGCCACCAAGGGGACAGAGGTTGAGCAGTTCTTC. Translating gives CSATKGTEVEQFF.

The chain employs TRBV5-1 and TRBJ2-2, with D unresolved. The germline gives CDR1 SGHRS, CDR2 YFSETQ. CDR3 length: 15 residues. The V and J ends lost 0 bases and 0 bases respectively, with 6 bases between them. CDR3 amino acids: CASSLGRSNTGELFF. DNA of the CDR3: TGCGCCAGCAGCTTGGGGCGGTCGAACACCGGGGAGCTGTTTTTT.

The chain links TRBV30 to TRBJ1-2; D remains unclear. Germline CDR1 and CDR2: GTSNPN and SVGIG (reference sequence). Trimming stripped 1 base from V and 1 base from J, with 13 bases between. This CDR3 has 15 residues. As DNA, the CDR3 is TGTGCCTGGAGTGCGGGTCTGACCCTTAACTATGGCTACACCTTC. Amino acids: CAWSAGLTLNYGYTF.

The chain recombines TRBV20-1 with TRBJ2-2, with D perhaps TRBD2 (5 bases). Germline CDR1 and CDR2: DFQATT and SNEGSKA (reference sequence). The CDR3 is made up of 14 amino acids. V lost 2 bases and J lost 0, with 7 bases in between. CDR3 region: CSARPGTNTGELFF. CDR3 sequence (DNA): TGCAGTGCTAGACCGGGGACGAACACCGGGGAGCTGTTTTTT.

This rearrangement joins TRBV2 to TRBJ2-2; D unclear. The germline V gene encodes CDR1 SNHLY and CDR2 FYNNEI. There are 14 residues in the CDR3. Trimming pared 6 bases from V and 0 bases from J, leaving 8 bases between. The CDR3 protein is CASSPTTNTGELFF. CDR3 DNA: TGTGCCAGCAGCCCTACCACGAACACCGGGGAGCTGTTTTTT.

The chain employs TRBV20-1 and TRBJ2-3, with TRBD1 as a possible D gene (5 bases). CDR3 size: 14 residues. Germline-derived CDR1 and CDR2 are DFQATT and SNEGSKA (reference sequence). Trimming cost V 3 bases and J 7 bases, with 17 bases left between them. CDR3: CSASQGVLRNTQYF. The CDR3 DNA follows: TGCAGTGCTAGTCAGGGTGTTCTCAGAAATACGCAGTATTTT.

V gene TRBV20-1 combines with J gene TRBJ2-7, with 7 bases lining up with TRBD1. Germline trimming cut 6 bases from V and 1 base from J; bases unmatched to any gene: 6. This CDR3 is built from 13 residues. The germline CDR1 and CDR2 sequences are DFQATT and SNEGSKA (reference sequence). CDR3 nucleotides: TGCAGTGCCTCTCGGACAGGTTCCTACGAGCAGTACTTC. Protein product: CSASRTGSYEQYF.

V and J are TRBV30 and TRBJ2-3, with D possibly matching TRBD2 (5 bases). CDR3 length equals 13 residues. Germline V gives CDR1 GTSNPN, CDR2 SVGIG (reference sequence). V dropped 0 bases and J dropped 11 bases, with 15 bases sitting between them. The CDR3 is CAWSVLGGVGQYF. CDR3 coding DNA: TGTGCCTGGAGTGTACTAGGCGGTGTTGGGCAGTATTTT.

This chain links TRBV20-1 with TRBJ2-7, with TRBD1 matching over 12 bases. CDR1 is DFQATT and CDR2 is SNEGSKA in the germline V gene (reference sequence). V gave up 5 bases and J gave up 7 bases; unmatched junction bases: 6. The length of the CDR3 is 13 residues. CDR3 bases: TGCAGTGCTCCGGGACAGGGGGCACTTGAGCAGTACTTC. Translated, it gives CSAPGQGALEQYF.

The J gene is TRBJ2-7, the V gene TRBV24-1; no clear D. The germline gives CDR1 KGHDR, CDR2 SFDVKD. The V and J ends lost 3 bases and 0 bases respectively, with 11 bases between them. The CDR3 is 15 amino acids. The DNA of the CDR3 is TGTGCCACCAGTGATCCCGACGCGAGCTCCTACGAGCAGTACTTC. Translation: CATSDPDASSYEQYF.

This clonotype has only one observation. V is TRBV29-1 and J is TRBJ2-1, with D possibly called TRBD1 or TRBD2 (5 bases each). The CDR3 is 14 residues long. Germline-derived CDR1 and CDR2 are SQVTM and ANQGSEA. The V gene lost 4 bases and the J gene lost 2 bases, with 12 bases spanning the gap. CDR3 protein: CSVAGQVAYNEQFF. The CDR3 bases are TGCAGCGTTGCGGGGCAGGTAGCCTACAATGAGCAGTTCTTC.

The genes are TRBV19 and TRBJ2-3; D remains ambiguous. Germline CDR1 is LNHDA and CDR2 is SQIVND (reference sequence). The V and J ends lost 6 bases and 0 bases respectively, with 16 bases between them. The CDR3 sequence is 16 residues long. The CDR3 nucleotides read TGTGCCAGTAGCAGCCTTTTCAGGCTTAGCACAGATACGCAGTATTTT. This translates into CASSSLFRLSTDTQYF.

The chain is built from TRBV29-1 and TRBJ2-5; 9 bases are a match to TRBD1. The V gene end was trimmed by 4 bases and the J gene end by 1 base; junction bases not matched to a gene: 7. The CDR3 has 15 amino acids. CDR1 and CDR2 from the germline V gene are SQVTM and ANQGSEA. The CDR3 DNA sequence: TGCAGCGTTGCGGGGACAGGGTTTCCCCAAGAGACCCAGTACTTC. This encodes CSVAGTGFPQETQYF.

V gene TRBV12-3 or TRBV12-4 combines with J gene TRBJ1-4; D remains ambiguous. V lost 5 bases, J lost 7 bases, and 5 bases lay in between. The CDR3 spans 11 residues. This chain's CDR3 is CASSHSEKLFF. The CDR3 DNA follows: TGTGCCAGCAGTCACAGTGAAAAACTGTTTTTT.

This clonotype appeared once. The CDR3 bases are TGTGCCAGCAGCTCACTTGGACAGGGCCGAAGCACTGAAGCTTTCTTT. Protein: CASSSLGQGRSTEAFF. The V and J genes are TRBV6-1 and TRBJ1-1; 8 bases line up with TRBD1. V lost 6 bases, J lost 4 bases, and 13 bases stayed unmatched. Germline values: CDR1 MNHNS, CDR2 SASEGT. The length of the CDR3 is 16 residues.

The J gene is TRBJ2-6, the V gene TRBV5-4; 7 bases agree with TRBD1. The trim removed 3 bases at V and 2 bases at J, leaving 11 bases unmatched. CDR1 SGHNT and CDR2 YYREEE come from the germline V gene (reference sequence). The CDR3 consists of 18 residues. The CDR3 is CASSSRRQGVAGANVLTF. The CDR3 DNA follows: TGTGCCAGCAGCTCTCGGAGGCAGGGGGTTGCTGGGGCCAACGTCCTGACTTTC.

This chain joins TRBV28 and TRBJ2-7; D unresolved. Trimming pared 5 bases from V and 5 bases from J, leaving 10 bases between. This CDR3 has 12 amino acids. CDR1 and CDR2 from the germline V gene are MDHEN and SYDVKM. The CDR3 region is CASSANYHEQYF. As DNA, the CDR3 is TGTGCCAGCAGTGCAAATTACCACGAGCAGTACTTC.

The CDR3 DNA reads TGTGCCAGCTCACCACTCCGGGACCCGAGGAGCGAGCAGTACTTC. This codes for CASSPLRDPRSEQYF. The chain combines TRBV18 with TRBJ2-7; the D gene could be TRBD1 or TRBD2 (5 bases each). Trimming removed 1 base from V and 6 bases from J, with 16 bases in between. Looked up from germline, CDR1 is KGHSH and CDR2 is LQKENI. CDR3 size: 15 residues.

This rearrangement joins TRBV5-4 to TRBJ1-6; D gene unclear. The CDR3 has 12 residues. Germline values: CDR1 SGHNT, CDR2 YYREEE (reference sequence). V was trimmed by 0 bases and J by 9 bases, leaving 4 bases between them. CDR3 sequence: CASSLDGSPLHF. The CDR3 region has the DNA TGTGCCAGCAGCTTGGACGGTTCACCCCTCCACTTT.

This rearrangement joins TRBV27 to TRBJ1-1; a weak D match, TRBD1 (5 bases). Between the trimmed V and J ends, which lost 0 bases and 8 bases, there was a span of 10 bases. This CDR3 spans 13 amino acids. Germline assignment: CDR1 MNHEY and CDR2 SMNVEV (reference sequence). The CDR3 sequence: CASSLSRWGEAFF. The DNA for the CDR3 is TGTGCCAGCAGTTTATCGAGATGGGGGGAAGCTTTCTTT.

This sequence joins TRBV30 and TRBJ2-7, with D perhaps being TRBD1 or TRBD2 (6 bases each). The germline CDR1 and CDR2 sequences are GTSNPN and SVGIG (reference sequence). Trimming removed 1 base from V and 11 bases from J, with 21 bases in between. The CDR3 consists of 14 residues. CDR3 in amino acids: CAWSATGTLGEEYF. DNA of the CDR3: TGTGCCTGGAGTGCCACCGGGACACTTGGGGAGGAGTACTTC.

The rearrangement uses TRBV6-5 and TRBJ1-3; D is uncertain. The CDR3 sequence is 15 residues long. Germline V gene lookup returns CDR1 MNHEY and CDR2 SVGAGI. Trimming stripped 0 bases from V and 7 bases from J, with 13 bases between. The CDR3, as DNA: TGTGCCAGCAGTTACTCGATTTCCGTTCTCAACACCATATATTTT. It yields the protein CASSYSISVLNTIYF.